This TCR beta chain emerged from a study of neurological immune-mediated disorders. V lost 6 bases to trimming and J lost 1 base, with 14 bases between them. The CDR3 consists of 15 residues. Study-wide points: Levels of TCR clonal expansion peaked in HTLV-1-associated myelopathy and reached their lowest in multiple sclerosis, under those of healthy controls. One related-CDR3 cluster, found by phylogenetic grouping, held repertoires of 18 of 34 multiple sclerosis patients and is a possible signature. None of the CDR3 amino acid sequences in expanded clones turned up in more than one subject, which points to private repertoires in all groups.

5'RACE with 10-nucleotide random UMIs produced the cDNA. TCRdb analysed the 5' RACE reads with MiXCR anew, one entry per CDR3 protein. The table lists about 65,000 distinct CDR3 sequences, roughly 4% of them singletons. This clonotype was found many times. The antigen is unknown. Sequencing was performed on PBMCs. The rearrangement links TRBV12-3 or TRBV12-4 to TRBJ2-3, with D uncertain. This receptor was obtained from a man between 45 and 60 years old with multiple sclerosis. In DNA, the CDR3 is TGTGCCAGCAGGAACCAGGCGAACCGCACAGATACGCAGTATTTT. As protein: CASRNQANRTDTQYF.